A single sample gave rise to the 10 T cell receptor beta chains below, sequenced in a study of OX40 agonist ivuxolimab in advanced cancers. TCRdb's copy holds only in-frame clones and misses some; the assay was immunoSEQ multiplex PCR. The data show 66,000 or so clones, with approximately 90% seen just once and about 2% held by the top ten. Material: CD4+ or CD8+ T cells sorted from blood, obtained in a trial of the OX40 agonist ivuxolimab. These receptors came from an adult with an advanced solid tumor such as melanoma, head and neck, liver or kidney cancer.

The genes are TRBV18 and TRBJ2-5; the match to TRBD1 covers 9 bases. J lost 3 bases, V lost 0 bases, and 11 bases had no gene match. The CDR3 is made up of 18 amino acids. The germline gives CDR1 KGHSH, CDR2 LQKENI. CDR3 coding DNA: TGTGCCAGCTCACCACCGAAAACGGGACAGGGTGGAGAAGAGACCCAGTACTTC. Residues: CASSPPKTGQGGEETQYF.

The genes are TRBV28 and TRBJ1-5; D perhaps matches TRBD1 (6 bases). Trimming removed 10 bases at V and 5 bases at J, with 15 bases between. This CDR3 is built from 13 residues. Germline loops: CDR1 MDHEN, CDR2 SYDVKM. The CDR3 region has the DNA TGTGCCAAAGTGCCCAGGGGTGATCAGCCCCAGCATTTT. As protein: CAKVPRGDQPQHF.

V usage is TRBV18 and J usage is TRBJ2-7; 8 nucleotides align to TRBD1. The CDR3 runs 12 residues. Trimming cost V 5 bases and J 5 bases; bases outside gene matches: 2. The V gene's germline CDR1 is KGHSH and CDR2 LQKENI. The CDR3 loop is CASSLTGDEQYF. CDR3 coding DNA: TGTGCCAGCTCATTGACAGGGGACGAGCAGTACTTC.

This chain links TRBV21-1 with TRBJ2-2. TRBV21-1 is recorded as a pseudogene. The CDR3 covers 18 residues. CDR3 in DNA: TGTGCCAGCAGCAAAGGGGGTAAGCAGATGATGAACACCGGGGAGCTGTTTTTT. Translated: CASSKGGKQMMNTGELFF.

V usage is TRBV27 and J usage is TRBJ2-3; the match to TRBD1 covers 11 bases. Trimming removed 2 bases from V and 0 bases from J; junction bases left unmatched: 1. Germline V lookup: CDR1 MNHEY, CDR2 SMNVEV (reference sequence). The CDR3 is made up of 16 amino acids. CDR3 protein: CASSLGQGASTDTQYF. CDR3 nucleotide sequence: TGTGCCAGCAGTTTAGGACAGGGGGCAAGCACAGATACGCAGTATTTT.

The V gene is TRBV7-3, the J gene TRBJ1-1, with 7 nucleotides matching TRBD1. The CDR3 length is 13 residues. Germline trimming cut 2 bases from V and 6 bases from J; bases unmatched to any gene: 3. From germline, CDR1 is SGHTA and CDR2 FQGTGA. The CDR3 coding sequence is TGTGCCAGCAGCTTAGACAGGGTCGCTGAAGCTTTCTTT. Protein sequence: CASSLDRVAEAFF. Filled out from reference TRBV7-3 and TRBJ1-1, the complete variable domain reads GAGVSQTPSNKVTEKGKYVELRCDPISGHTALYWYRQSLGQGPEFLIYFQGTGAADDSGLPNDRFFAVRPEGSVSTLKIQRTERGDSAVYLCASSLDRVAEAFFGQGTRLTVV.

The CDR3 protein is CAISESTVEQFF. The CDR3 nucleotides are TGTGCCATCAGTGAGTCTACCGTCGAGCAGTTCTTC. V gene TRBV10-3 combines with J gene TRBJ2-1; D remains ambiguous. CDR3 length: 12 amino acids. The V end was cut by 0 bases, the J end by 10 bases, with 7 bases between. Per germline, CDR1 ENHRY and CDR2 SYGVKD.

The chain couples TRBV6-1 to TRBJ2-2; maybe TRBD2 (7 bases). Per germline, CDR1 MNHNS and CDR2 SASEGT. Trimming took off 9 bases at V and 6 bases at J, with 14 bases between the two ends. The CDR3 has 13 residues. Here the CDR3 reads CASGGGGAGELFF. The CDR3 nucleotides read TGTGCCAGTGGGGGAGGGGGGGCCGGGGAGCTGTTTTTT.

The chain combines TRBV19 with TRBJ2-2; 12 positions match TRBD2. The germline gives CDR1 LNHDA, CDR2 SQIVND (reference sequence). There are 16 residues in the CDR3. Trimming cost V 5 bases and J 6 bases; bases outside gene matches: 7. The CDR3 is CASSPALAGGPGELFF. CDR3 sequence (DNA): TGTGCCAGTAGTCCCGCCCTAGCGGGAGGGCCCGGGGAGCTGTTTTTT. The entire variable domain, with the rest obtained from reference TRBV19 and TRBJ2-2, is as follows: DGGITQSPKYLFRKEGQNVTLSCEQNLNHDAMYWYRQDPGQGLRLIYYSQIVNDFQKGDIAEGYSVSREKKESFPLTVTSAQKNPTAFYLCASSPALAGGPGELFFGEGSRLTVL.

This chain uses TRBV14 with TRBJ2-7; either TRBD1 or TRBD2 may supply D (6 bases each). The germline V and J ends were trimmed by 4 bases and 3 bases, with 13 bases remaining between them. CDR3 size: 14 residues. CDR1 is SGHDN and CDR2 is FVKESK in the germline V gene. CDR3 in DNA: TGTGCCAGCAGCCCCCTTGGAGGGGGCTACGAGCAGTACTTC. Its translation: CASSPLGGGYEQYF.